The sequence of this T cell receptor beta chain was determined in a study of cytomegalovirus exposure and HLA in healthy donors. Overall study: Roughly 180 million T cells yielded 110 million or so unique TCR beta sequences in earlier analysis. Early release data held roughly 90 million unique TCRs from HLA-typed donors.

Notes on the study in general: In a later analysis, V- and J-gene trimming of beta chains associated with a DCLRE1C missense variant, replicated independently. According to an earlier analysis, most TCR beta V segments yielded productive rearrangements about 87% or about 30% of the time.

Use of 60 Vbeta and 13 Jbeta primers characterized the PCR. Sequenced by immunoSEQ multiplex PCR; TCRdb stores in-frame clones only, minus some. The sample consists of 220,000 or so clones, under 80% of them appearing once. V was clipped by 4 bases and J by 5 bases; unmatched bases: 13. The V gene's germline CDR1 is SGHDT and CDR2 YYEEEE. The CDR3 is 16 residues long. Remarks on this clone: Antigen unknown.

The V and J genes are TRBV5-6 and TRBJ2-5, with 8 bases fitting TRBD2. The sample taken for sequencing was PBMCs. The clonotype was recovered from a woman aged 30 to 39 in good health and CMV-seronegative. Written as DNA, the CDR3 is TGTGCCAGCAGCATCAAAAATGCGGGGGGCGGGGAGACCCAGTACTTC. It specifies CASSIKNAGGGETQYF.